This entry lists 30 T cell receptor beta chains sequenced from one sample in a study of spatial heterogeneity in lung cancer (dated by TCRdb to the late 2010s). The time point label on this specimen signifies: sample taken at primary tumor resection. Without any cell sorting, TCR sequencing was performed on whole RNA extracted either from tumor and nontumor lung tissue or from cryopreserved PBMC samples. The library came from 5' RACE. TCRdb records NextSeq 500 as the sequencer. TCRdb reanalyzed the raw reads on its own, using fastp at Q25 for trimming and MiXCR for clone calling, and kept in-frame beta chains. Rows are combined by CDR3 protein, so each entry shows the most common genes and DNA. This sample is represented by about 95,000 distinct CDR3 sequences; 7% to 9% of them were singletons. Roughly 7.2% of the sample is taken by the ten largest. The sample was PBMCs, taken at surgery. Receptors were obtained from a male donor with early-stage non-small cell lung cancer.

The V gene is TRBV4-1, the J gene TRBJ2-6; D tentatively reads TRBD1 or TRBD2 (5 bases each). Deletions cut 0 bases from V and 4 bases from J, with 16 bases between. The germline V gene encodes CDR1 MGHRA and CDR2 YSYEKL. The CDR3 loop spans 18 amino acids. CDR3 region: CASSQDARGVPGANVLTF. The CDR3 DNA is TGCGCCAGCAGCCAAGATGCCCGAGGGGTCCCGGGGGCCAACGTCCTGACTTTC.

The genes are TRBV5-6 and TRBJ2-2, with TRBD2 as a possible D gene (6 bases). Germline loops: CDR1 SGHDT, CDR2 YYEEEE. Trimming cost V 1 base and J 3 bases, with 10 bases left between them. The CDR3 loop spans 15 amino acids. This CDR3 reads CASSLRREYTGELFF. CDR3 DNA: TGTGCCAGCAGCTTGCGACGGGAGTACACCGGGGAGCTGTTTTTT.

The chain recombines TRBV3-1 with TRBJ2-3, with 7 bases identical to TRBD2. The CDR3 sequence is 16 residues long. Trimming took 4 bases from V and 0 from J; bases not matched to a gene: 7. Germline CDR1 LGHDT, CDR2 YNNKEL (reference sequence). DNA for the CDR3: TGTGCCAGCAGCCGCTGGACTAGTACGAGCACAGATACGCAGTATTTT. Its protein is CASSRWTSTSTDTQYF.

V and J are TRBV7-2 and TRBJ2-1, with 7 bases aligning to TRBD2. The CDR3 consists of 15 residues. J lost 5 bases, V lost 5 bases, and 9 bases had no gene match. Germline values: CDR1 SGHTA, CDR2 FQGNSA. The CDR3 spells CASSPRAGRDNEQFF. The CDR3, as DNA: TGTGCCAGCAGCCCCCGGGCAGGGAGGGACAATGAGCAGTTCTTC.

V is TRBV28 and J is TRBJ2-7; 8 nucleotides match TRBD1. Unmatched junction bases numbered 10, after V lost 7 bases and J lost 2 bases. The CDR3 is made up of 15 amino acids. Germline V gene data show CDR1 as MDHEN and CDR2 as SYDVKM. CDR3 region: CASIRQGSSTYEQYF. CDR3 DNA: TGTGCCAGCATAAGACAGGGGTCATCCACCTACGAGCAGTACTTC.

This clonotype was seen many times. The chain joins TRBV3-1 to TRBJ2-5, with 8 positions matching TRBD2. J was trimmed by 7 bases and V by 1 base; bases with no gene match: 11. There are 16 residues in the CDR3. Per germline, CDR1 LGHDT and CDR2 YNNKEL (reference sequence). For the CDR3, the DNA is TGTGCCAGCAGCCAAGTGGTAGCGGGGAATCTGGGGACCCAGTACTTC. Protein product: CASSQVVAGNLGTQYF.

There are many counts of this clonotype. The V call is TRBV15, the J call TRBJ2-7; a weak D match, TRBD1 (6 bases). This CDR3 region has 16 residues. V shed 3 bases and J shed 2 bases, with 17 bases lying between them. Germline lookup yields CDR1 LNHNV and CDR2 YYDKDF (reference sequence). The CDR3 region is CATSRSTDRGTYEQYF. In DNA form, the CDR3 reads TGTGCCACCAGCAGGTCTACGGACAGAGGGACCTACGAGCAGTACTTC.

CDR3 sequence reads: CASSLWGQGADEQYF. In DNA form, the CDR3 reads TGCGCCAGCAGCTTGTGGGGACAGGGGGCAGACGAGCAGTACTTC. The V and J genes are TRBV5-1 and TRBJ2-7; 12 bases match TRBD1. CDR3 length: 15 residues. The trim removed 1 base at V and 5 bases at J, leaving 4 bases unmatched. CDR1 and CDR2 (germline): SGHRS, YFSETQ.

This clonotype was seen many times. J is TRBJ1-1 and V is TRBV28, with 9 bases matching TRBD1. With V trimmed by 2 bases and J by 11 bases, 6 bases remained unmatched. Looked up from germline, CDR1 is MDHEN and CDR2 is SYDVKM. The CDR3 loop spans 13 amino acids. In nucleotides, the CDR3 is TGTGCCAGCAGTTTAGTACAGGGGGCGGCGGCTTTCTTT. This sequence encodes CASSLVQGAAAFF.

This clonotype was found a few times. The chain links TRBV27 to TRBJ2-7; D may correspond to TRBD1 or TRBD2 (6 bases each). CDR1 and CDR2 (germline): MNHEY, SMNVEV (reference sequence). The CDR3 sequence is 15 residues long. The V end was cut by 4 bases, the J end by 2 bases, with 15 bases between. The CDR3 is CASSSRRGDPYEQYF. The CDR3 nucleotides read TGTGCCAGCAGTTCCCGGAGGGGGGACCCCTACGAGCAGTACTTC.

This clonotype was found many times. The chain employs TRBV20-1 and TRBJ2-5; D gene ambiguous. Trimming left V 0 bases short and J 1 base short, with 6 bases between. Germline V gene sequence: CDR1 DFQATT, CDR2 SNEGSKA (reference sequence). The CDR3 has 13 residues. The CDR3 protein is CSARDLAQETQYF. CDR3 DNA sequence: TGCAGTGCTAGAGATCTCGCCCAAGAGACCCAGTACTTC.

V is TRBV7-9 and J is TRBJ1-1; no definite D call. The CDR3 has 12 residues. In germline, CDR1 is SEHNR, CDR2 FQNEAQ (reference sequence). Trimming removed 2 bases from V and 9 bases from J, with 10 bases in between. CDR3 DNA sequence: TGTGCCAGCAGCTTATCCCCCTCCCAAGCTTTCTTT. It yields the protein CASSLSPSQAFF.

This clonotype was seen only a few times. The chain recombines TRBV28 with TRBJ1-2, with a weak D call TRBD1 (5 bases). CDR1 MDHEN and CDR2 SYDVKM come from the germline V gene. Deletions cut 2 bases from V and 3 bases from J, with 7 bases between. CDR3 length equals 13 residues. CDR3 region: CASSLLGDYGYTF. CDR3 DNA: TGTGCCAGCAGTTTACTAGGGGACTATGGCTACACCTTC.

This sequence joins TRBV7-2 and TRBJ2-5; 7 nucleotides align to TRBD2. Germline V CDR1 and CDR2: SGHTA, FQGNSA. After removal of 6 bases from V and 1 base from J, the junction contained 8 bases not matched to a gene. The CDR3 has 15 residues. The CDR3 region is CASSPPSGLQETQYF. For the CDR3, the DNA is TGTGCCAGCAGTCCTCCTAGCGGCCTCCAAGAGACCCAGTACTTC.

This clonotype showed up just a few times. V is TRBV6-2 or TRBV6-3 and J is TRBJ2-2, with D possibly matching TRBD2 (5 bases). Deletions cut 5 bases from V and 4 bases from J, with 14 bases between. This CDR3 contains 15 residues. The germline gives CDR1 MNHEY, CDR2 SVGEGT. The CDR3 protein is CASSPSSRGTGELFF. Written as DNA, the CDR3 is TGTGCCAGCAGTCCATCTAGCAGAGGCACCGGGGAGCTGTTTTTT.

The chain combines TRBV6-5 with TRBJ2-5, with TRBD2 matching over 7 bases. The CDR3 sequence is 13 residues long. Germline V gene data show CDR1 as MNHEY and CDR2 as SVGAGI. J was trimmed by 5 bases and V by 7 bases; bases with no gene match: 7. CDR3 in DNA: TGTGCCAGCACCTTGGGGGGGGGTGAGACCCAGTACTTC. Translation: CASTLGGGETQYF.

The sample holds many counts of this clonotype. CDR3 protein: CASKGGRTQYF. The CDR3 DNA follows: TGTGCCAGCAAAGGTGGTCGGACGCAGTATTTT. This chain joins TRBV27 and TRBJ2-3; no firm D call. Germline V gives CDR1 MNHEY, CDR2 SMNVEV (reference sequence). The ends were cut back, 7 bases at V and 9 bases at J, with 11 bases in the middle. The CDR3 contains 11 residues.

This clonotype was picked up many times. The chain combines TRBV20-1 with TRBJ1-6, with D unresolved. The CDR3 sequence is 13 residues long. Germline lookup yields CDR1 DFQATT and CDR2 SNEGSKA (reference sequence). The V end lost 1 base, the J end lost 6 bases, and 7 bases lay between the germline ends. CDR3 bases: TGCAGTGCTAGAGGGAAGGGTAATTCACCCCTCCACTTT. Protein: CSARGKGNSPLHF.

This clonotype was observed a few times. The chain recombines TRBV5-1 with TRBJ2-1; possibly TRBD1 or TRBD2 for D (5 bases each). There are 16 residues in the CDR3. The V end lost 1 base, the J end lost 6 bases, and 17 bases lay between the germline ends. From germline, CDR1 is SGHRS and CDR2 YFSETQ. The CDR3 bases are TGCGCCAGCAGCTTGACTTTACTAGGGGTGCTCAATGAGCAGTTCTTC. Protein: CASSLTLLGVLNEQFF.

The chain carries TRBV12-3 or TRBV12-4 and TRBJ1-4; TRBD1 aligns across 12 bases. The CDR3 spans 14 residues. V was clipped by 6 bases and J by 7 bases; unmatched bases: 3. In DNA, the CDR3 is TGTGCCAGCAGAGGGACAGGGGGCGGTGAAAAACTGTTTTTT. This gives the protein CASRGTGGGEKLFF.

This clonotype occurred many times. The gene calls are TRBV18 and TRBJ1-1; no definite D call. The length of the CDR3 is 15 residues. Germline V gene lookup returns CDR1 KGHSH and CDR2 LQKENI. V lost 1 base, J lost 1 base, and 10 bases lay in between. The CDR3 nucleotides read TGTGCCAGCTCACCACTGGGCACAAAGAACACTGAAGCTTTCTTT. Translation gives CASSPLGTKNTEAFF.

Of note for this clonotype: A read error is possible here, since a much larger clone lies one base away. The V gene is TRBV18, the J gene TRBJ2-4; D is perhaps TRBD2 (6 bases). The CDR3 totals 17 residues. CDR1 KGHSH and CDR2 LQKENI come from the germline V gene. The CDR3 region has the DNA TGTGTCAGCTCATACGAGCCGGCGGGACCAACCAAAAACATTCAGTACTTC. Amino acids: CVSSYEPAGPTKNIQYF.

The sample holds many counts of this clonotype. The chain couples TRBV29-1 to TRBJ2-3, with D unclear. This CDR3 is built from 12 residues. Per the germline V gene, CDR1 is SQVTM and CDR2 is ANQGSEA. The DNA for the CDR3 is TGCATGGCGTTAGCAGGCCCAGATACGCAGTATTTT. It translates to CMALAGPDTQYF.

This clonotype appeared a few times. The chain carries TRBV5-1 and TRBJ2-7; tentatively, D is TRBD2 (6 bases). The germline V and J ends were trimmed by 0 bases and 0 bases, with 13 bases remaining between them. This CDR3 spans 16 amino acids. Per germline, CDR1 SGHRS and CDR2 YFSETQ. DNA for the CDR3: TGCGCCAGCAGCTTGGGGGCGGGAATTGACTCCTACGAGCAGTACTTC. Protein: CASSLGAGIDSYEQYF.

This chain uses TRBV12-3 or TRBV12-4 with TRBJ1-4; D possibly corresponds to TRBD1 (5 bases). The length of the CDR3 is 15 residues. The germline V and J ends were trimmed by 3 bases and 4 bases, with 12 bases remaining between them. The CDR3 nucleotides read TGTGCCAGCAGTTTCTTGGGGCAGGGTAATGAAAAACTGTTTTTT. Translated, it gives CASSFLGQGNEKLFF.

This clonotype showed up just once. The chain combines TRBV12-3 or TRBV12-4 with TRBJ2-3; a possible D gene is TRBD2 (5 bases). Trimming took 7 bases from V and 3 from J, leaving 11 bases between them. This CDR3 is built from 13 residues. CDR3 loop: CASTSRGTDTQYF. The CDR3 DNA reads TGTGCCAGCACCAGTAGAGGGACAGATACGCAGTATTTT.

The rearrangement uses TRBV2 and TRBJ2-5, with 11 bases matching TRBD1. Losses at the gene ends were 7 bases for V and 4 bases for J; bases not matched to a gene: 2. The germline V gene has CDR1 SNHLY and CDR2 FYNNEI. The length of the CDR3 is 13 residues. The CDR3 sequence is CASNGQGAETQYF. CDR3 bases: TGTGCCAGCAATGGACAGGGGGCAGAGACCCAGTACTTC.

The chain is built from TRBV4-3 and TRBJ2-1; 10 nucleotides align to TRBD2. This CDR3 spans 16 amino acids. Per the germline V gene, CDR1 is LGHNA and CDR2 is YSLEER. J gave up 15 bases and V 0 bases, and 14 bases lay outside the gene matches. CDR3 residues: CASSQDRASGGAERFF. The CDR3 DNA reads TGCGCCAGCAGCCAAGATCGGGCTAGCGGGGGCGCCGAGAGGTTCTTC.

This clonotype was counted at least ten times. This chain joins TRBV5-1 and TRBJ2-7; D is perhaps TRBD2 (6 bases). Trimming pared 4 bases from V and 7 bases from J, leaving 15 bases between. CDR1 and CDR2 (germline): SGHRS, YFSETQ. The CDR3 has 13 amino acids. The CDR3 region has the DNA TGCGCCAGCAGCCCCTCGCGGGAAGGGGAGCAGTACTTC. Protein sequence: CASSPSREGEQYF.

This clonotype was found many times. The V and J genes are TRBV28 and TRBJ2-7; D not resolved. Trimming took off 5 bases at V and 6 bases at J, with 11 bases between the two ends. There are 12 residues in the CDR3. Germline loops: CDR1 MDHEN, CDR2 SYDVKM. Written as DNA, the CDR3 is TGTGCCAGCAGTCTCTACCAGCGCGAGCAGTACTTC. Translated, it gives CASSLYQREQYF.